The rows below give T cell receptor beta chains drawn from one sample of a study of shared clonotypes between healthy human individuals. The repertoire was sequenced with immunoSEQ multiplex PCR; TCRdb's copy has only in-frame clones and lacks some. Among 600,000 to 750,000 clones, about 92% were seen once, and the ten largest hold 34%. The material sequenced was memory CD8+ T cells from PBMCs. The receptors here all came from a man aged 18-30 years in good health. Some clones in this sample may be carry-over from other donors' samples. CDR3s include the opening cysteine and the closing phenylalanine or tryptophan. A D gene is named only where the DNA matches it firmly. Expanded clones get a size class; other rows say once, few or many, or leave the size out.

cdr3_nt cdr3_aa clone_size j_call v_call d_call
TGTGCCAGCAGCTCCCCGACTAGCGGTAGCACCTACAATGAGCAGTTCTTC CASSSPTSGSTYNEQFF once TRBJ2-1 TRBV7-9 TRBD2
TGTGCCAGTAGTATAGGCAGGGGCCCCTTCAATGAGCAGTTCTTC CASSIGRGPFNEQFF . TRBJ2-1 TRBV19 .
TGTGCCAGCAGCTTTAAGGGGGCGGTAAATGAGCAGTTCTTC CASSFKGAVNEQFF . TRBJ2-1 TRBV7-2 TRBD1
TGTGCCAGCAGCCAAGGCCCTCGCGGGAGTGCTAGACAGACCCAGTACTTC CASSQGPRGSARQTQYF . TRBJ2-5 TRBV14 TRBD2
TGTGCCACCCGAGGGGGCGGCTACACCTTC CATRGGGYTF . TRBJ1-2 TRBV13 TRBD1
TGTGCCAGTAGGCGGACAGGCATTGGCAAGGAGACCCAGTACTTC CASRRTGIGKETQYF . TRBJ2-5 TRBV19 TRBD1
TGCGCCAGCAGCCCGAAGACCCCCGGGACTTCCTATGGCTACACCTTC CASSPKTPGTSYGYTF once TRBJ1-2 TRBV4-1 .
TGTGCCAGCAGCAATTATCCTATCCAACCGGGACAGGGAGCGCAAGGAAACACCATATATTTT CASSNYPIQPGQGAQGNTIYF once TRBJ1-3 TRBV21-1 .
TGTGCCAGCAGCCCCCGGGTCCGGGGCTCACCCCTCCACTTT CASSPRVRGSPLHF . TRBJ1-6 TRBV28 .
TGTGCCAGCAGCCCGCCGACAGGGAGCTCCTACAATGAGCAGTTCTTC CASSPPTGSSYNEQFF once TRBJ2-1 TRBV7-9 TRBD1
TGTGCCAGCTTCAATATGGGCCACGACGAGCAGTACTTC CASFNMGHDEQYF . TRBJ2-7 TRBV7-6 .
TGTGCCAGCAGCCCCAATGGGGCTAGCGGGAGTGAGCAGTTCTTC CASSPNGASGSEQFF . TRBJ2-1 TRBV7-3 TRBD2
TGTGCCAGCAGCTCCGGTACAGGAACTAACTATGGCTACACCTTC CASSSGTGTNYGYTF . TRBJ1-2 TRBV5-8 .
TGTGCCAGCAGCGGGGGACTAGCGGCTGTCTACGAGCAGTACTTC CASSGGLAAVYEQYF . TRBJ2-7 TRBV7-9 TRBD2
TGTGCCAGTACTAGTATTTCGGGGACAGGGCACACCGGGGAGCTGTTTTTT CASTSISGTGHTGELFF . TRBJ2-2 TRBV19 TRBD1
TGTGCCGGGGTATCTGGGGCCAACGTCCTGACTTTC CAGVSGANVLTF . TRBJ2-6 TRBV21-1 .
TGTGCCAGCTCACCACCGGATGTGGCCGTTTACCAGCCCCAGCATTTT CASSPPDVAVYQPQHF once TRBJ1-5 TRBV18 .
TGTGCCAGCAGCCCCGTGTGGGGGCCAGGGGGCTACACCTTC CASSPVWGPGGYTF . TRBJ1-2 TRBV7-9 .
TGCGCCAGTACTAGCGTCGCCGGGGAGCTGTTTTTT CASTSVAGELFF few TRBJ2-2 TRBV5-1 TRBD2
TGTGCCAGCAGCCGCCTGGCCGTCGTCGGGGCCAACGTCCTGACTTTC CASSRLAVVGANVLTF . TRBJ2-6 TRBV13 .
TGTGCCAGCAGTTTTCTTCCTGCCTACGAGCAGTACTTC CASSFLPAYEQYF once TRBJ2-7 TRBV27 .
TGTGCCAGCAGGCCACAGGGCCTACCTATAGCCCAGGAAACAGAGGAAGGCTACACCTTC CASRPQGLPIAQETEEGYTF . TRBJ1-2 TRBV6-4 .
TGTGCCAGCAGCTTAGGGGCCGGGGAGAGGCATTTT CASSLGAGERHF few TRBJ1-5 TRBV7-9 .
TGTGCTAGTGGTCTGGGTCCCAGGGGAAACACCATATATTTT CASGLGPRGNTIYF . TRBJ1-3 TRBV12-5 .
TGTGCCAGCATGAGGATGTACGAGCAGTACTTC CASMRMYEQYF once TRBJ2-7 TRBV2 .
TGTGCCTGGAGTGTACGGCTGAACCCTGAAGCTTTCTTT CAWSVRLNPEAFF . TRBJ1-1 TRBV30 .
TGTGCCAGTAGTATAGACCTGCTTAATTGGGGTGAAGCTTTCTTT CASSIDLLNWGEAFF once TRBJ1-1 TRBV19 .
TGTGCCAGCAGCCGAACCGGGACACTTTACGAGCAGTACTTC CASSRTGTLYEQYF . TRBJ2-7 TRBV7-9 .
TGTGCCAGTAGTATAGTGACTAGCCCATTAGGGGATGAGCAGTTCTTC CASSIVTSPLGDEQFF . TRBJ2-1 TRBV19 TRBD2
TGTGCCATCAGTGCCCTTAGCGGGGAGAGCTCCTACGAGCAGTACTTC CAISALSGESSYEQYF . TRBJ2-7 TRBV10-3 TRBD2
TGTGCCAGCAGCTTTTACGCGGGTTACGAGCAGTACTTC CASSFYAGYEQYF . TRBJ2-7 TRBV7-3 .
TGTGCCAGCAGTTTTGACAGACTATTCTACGAGCAGTACTTC CASSFDRLFYEQYF . TRBJ2-7 TRBV28 .